The source of this TCR beta chain is a study of PD-L1 blockade in urothelial cancer. Study information: Samples came from 3 weeks, at the second dose, and 6 weeks into treatment.

Some clones are missing from TCRdb's copy, which holds only in-frame ones; the method was immunoSEQ multiplex PCR. The data contain about 45,000 clones, around 88% of them seen just once; the ten biggest clones take up roughly 3.9%. The study's findings and limits: Clonality of blood TCR below the median before treatment predicted better survival.

Remarks on this clone: Its antigen remains unknown.

The V end was cut by 1 base, the J end by 4 bases, with 13 bases between. The CDR3 loop spans 15 amino acids. Germline V gives CDR1 LNHDA, CDR2 SQIVND (reference sequence). The material sequenced was PBMCs, taken around atezolizumab (anti-PD-L1) treatment. The chain has TRBV19 and TRBJ1-1; tentatively, D is TRBD1 (5 bases). The sequence was collected from a man older than 75 with urothelial cancer. CDR3 region: CASSIVGSRGTEAFF. CDR3 coding DNA: TGTGCCAGTAGTATAGTGGGCAGTAGGGGCACTGAAGCTTTCTTT.